Presented here are 7 T cell receptor beta chains from one specimen sequenced in a study of graft-versus-host responses after intestinal transplantation. The assay was immunoSEQ multiplex PCR, and TCRdb's table has in-frame clones only and misses some. This sample yields more than 55,000 clones, of which around 90% are seen a single time; around 1.5% belongs to the top ten. The sequences come from PBMCs, collected 26 days after transplant. The receptors stem from a human patient who received an intestinal transplant, so some T cells may come from the graft donor.

As regards this clone: One end of the junction varies from germline; a read error may be responsible. This chain connects TRBV2 to TRBJ1-2; TRBD1 matches at 8 bases. The CDR3 has 12 amino acids. Germline values: CDR1 SNHLY, CDR2 FYNNEI. Written as DNA, the CDR3 is TGTGCCGGCAGGGGGCAGGTCTATGGCTACACCTTC. It specifies CAGRGQVYGYTF.

V and J are TRBV20-1 and TRBJ2-5; no definite D call. Trimming cost V 5 bases and J 4 bases, with 8 bases left between them. The CDR3 consists of 11 residues. CDR1 and CDR2 from the germline V gene are DFQATT and SNEGSKA (reference sequence). CDR3 loop: CSARSGETQYF. Here the CDR3 DNA reads TGCAGTGCTCGGTCGGGAGAGACCCAGTACTTC.

Only one count was recorded for this clone. The chain joins TRBV5-6 to TRBJ1-2; D ambiguous. The ends were cut back, 0 bases at V and 6 bases at J, with 12 bases in the middle. CDR1 and CDR2 (germline): SGHDT, YYEEEE. This CDR3 contains 14 residues. This CDR3 reads CASSLAMAADGYTF. The CDR3 DNA sequence: TGTGCCAGCAGCTTGGCCATGGCGGCGGATGGCTACACCTTC.

This chain uses TRBV7-9 with TRBJ2-2, with 7 positions matching TRBD1. Germline lookup yields CDR1 SEHNR and CDR2 FQNEAQ (reference sequence). CDR3 size: 12 residues. The V segment lost 8 bases and the J segment 6 bases; nucleotides outside the gene matches: 3. This CDR3 is CASSQGSGELFF. In DNA, the CDR3 is TGTGCCAGCTCACAGGGGTCCGGGGAGCTGTTTTTT.

The chain carries TRBV10-3 and TRBJ2-1, with a weak D call TRBD2 (7 bases). The CDR3 is 16 amino acids. Germline loops: CDR1 ENHRY, CDR2 SYGVKD. V lost 6 bases to trimming and J lost 4 bases, with 19 bases between them. The CDR3 bases are TGTGCCATCAGCGGGTTAGGCGGGGGCCTTTACAATGAGCAGTTCTTC. Translating gives CAISGLGGGLYNEQFF.

V and J are TRBV27 and TRBJ1-5; perhaps TRBD1 as D (6 bases). This CDR3 contains 15 residues. Between the trimmed V and J ends, which lost 2 bases and 7 bases, there was a span of 15 bases. Germline V CDR1 and CDR2: MNHEY, SMNVEV (reference sequence). CDR3 sequence: CASSLERGTGQPQHF. CDR3 DNA: TGTGCCAGCAGTTTAGAAAGGGGGACGGGACAGCCCCAGCATTTT.

V usage is TRBV5-4 and J usage is TRBJ2-7; a weak D match, TRBD2 (6 bases). CDR3 length: 13 residues. Germline CDR1 and CDR2: SGHNT and YYREEE (reference sequence). V dropped 2 bases and J dropped 5 bases, with 11 bases sitting between them. The CDR3 nucleotides are TGTGCCAGCAGCTTCTTGGGGGGAAACGAGCAGTACGTC. The encoded protein is CASSFLGGNEQYV.